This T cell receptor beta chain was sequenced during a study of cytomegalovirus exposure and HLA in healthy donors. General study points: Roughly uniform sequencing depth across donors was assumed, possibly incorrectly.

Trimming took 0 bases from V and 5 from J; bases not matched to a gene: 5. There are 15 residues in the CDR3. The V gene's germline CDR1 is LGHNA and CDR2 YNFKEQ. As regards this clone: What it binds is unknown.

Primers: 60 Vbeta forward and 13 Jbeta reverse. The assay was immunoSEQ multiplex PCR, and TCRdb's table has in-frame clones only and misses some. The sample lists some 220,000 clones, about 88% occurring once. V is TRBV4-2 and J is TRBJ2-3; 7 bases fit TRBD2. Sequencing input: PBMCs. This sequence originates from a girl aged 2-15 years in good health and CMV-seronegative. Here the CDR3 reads CASSQDPGGRDTQYF. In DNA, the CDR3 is TGTGCCAGCAGCCAAGACCCGGGAGGTCGAGATACGCAGTATTTT.